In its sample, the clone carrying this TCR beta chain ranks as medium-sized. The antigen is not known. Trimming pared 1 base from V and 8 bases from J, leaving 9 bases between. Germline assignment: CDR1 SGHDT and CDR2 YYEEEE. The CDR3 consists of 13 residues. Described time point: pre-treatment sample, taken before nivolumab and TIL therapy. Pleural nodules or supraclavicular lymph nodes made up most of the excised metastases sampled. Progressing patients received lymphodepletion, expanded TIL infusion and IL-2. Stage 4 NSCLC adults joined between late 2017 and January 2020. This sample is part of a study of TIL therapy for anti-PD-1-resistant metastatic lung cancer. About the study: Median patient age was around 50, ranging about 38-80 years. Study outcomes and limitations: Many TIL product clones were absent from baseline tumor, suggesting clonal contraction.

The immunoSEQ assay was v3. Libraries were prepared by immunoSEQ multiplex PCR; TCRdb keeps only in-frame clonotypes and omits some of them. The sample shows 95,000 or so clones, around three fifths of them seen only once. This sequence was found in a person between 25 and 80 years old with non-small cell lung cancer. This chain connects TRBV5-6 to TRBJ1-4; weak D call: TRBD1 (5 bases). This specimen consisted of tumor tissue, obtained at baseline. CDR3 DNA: TGTGCCAGCAGCTTGACAGGTTGGGAAAAACTGTTTTTT. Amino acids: CASSLTGWEKLFF.